This T cell receptor (beta chain) derives from a study of shared clonotypes between healthy human individuals. Naive CD4+ cells were CD45RA-selected; the remaining cells were memory. A remark on this clone: Its antigen remains unidentified.

General study findings and limits: Limited genetic and exposure-history diversity came from having few donors.

The method was immunoSEQ multiplex PCR; TCRdb's version includes in-frame clones alone and lacks a portion of them. The profile shows about a million clones, 60% to 80% of them singletons. The CDR3 has 15 residues. Looked up from germline, CDR1 is LNHDA and CDR2 is SQIVND (reference sequence). V was shortened by 6 bases and J by 0 bases, with 12 bases between the two germline ends. The V and J genes are TRBV19 and TRBJ1-3; D call uncertain. Sequencing input: memory CD4+ T cells from PBMCs. Subset here: CD45RA-negative fraction. The TCR comes from a man aged 18-30 years in good health. Some clones in this sample may be carry-over from other donors' samples. The CDR3 nucleotides read TGTGCCAGTAGCGGCCCGATCCGCTCTGGAAACACCATATATTTT. It encodes CASSGPIRSGNTIYF.